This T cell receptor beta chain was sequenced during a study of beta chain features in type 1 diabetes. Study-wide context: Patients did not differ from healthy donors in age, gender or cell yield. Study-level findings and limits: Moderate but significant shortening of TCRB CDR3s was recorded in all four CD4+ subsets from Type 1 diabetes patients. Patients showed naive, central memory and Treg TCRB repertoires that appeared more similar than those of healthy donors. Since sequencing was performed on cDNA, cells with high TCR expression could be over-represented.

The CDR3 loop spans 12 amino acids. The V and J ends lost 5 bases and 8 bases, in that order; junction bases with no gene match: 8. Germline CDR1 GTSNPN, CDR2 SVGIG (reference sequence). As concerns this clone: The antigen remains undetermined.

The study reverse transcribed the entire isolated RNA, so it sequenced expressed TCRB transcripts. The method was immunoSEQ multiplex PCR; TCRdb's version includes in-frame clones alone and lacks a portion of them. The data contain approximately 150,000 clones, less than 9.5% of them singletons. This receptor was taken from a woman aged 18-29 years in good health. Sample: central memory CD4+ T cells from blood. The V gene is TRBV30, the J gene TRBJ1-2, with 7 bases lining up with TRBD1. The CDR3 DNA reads TGTGCCTGGGGGGGGACAGATTTGGGCTACACCTTC. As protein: CAWGGTDLGYTF.